The present T cell receptor beta chain was sequenced within a study of blood T cell repertoires in COVID-19. The wider study: Acute-phase and convalescent COVID-19 samples originated in the United States, Italy and Spain.

The protocol was immunoSEQ multiplex PCR, while the TCRdb copy is restricted to in-frame clones and leaves out a portion. Among a few hundred thousand clones listed, roughly 90% were seen once. About this clone itself: Other DNA sequences in the sample encode the same CDR3.

Cohort placement rested on clinical history that participants reported themselves. The germline V gene encodes CDR1 SGHRS and CDR2 YFSETQ. There are 17 residues in the CDR3. J lost 1 base, V lost 0 bases, and 2 bases had no gene match. The TCR originated in a woman in her twenties or thirties who had recovered from COVID-19. The sequencing sample was made of PBMCs or T cells enriched from blood (not recorded which). The J gene is TRBJ2-3, the V gene TRBV5-1, with 13 bases fitting TRBD2. Written as DNA, the CDR3 is TGCGCCAGCAGCTTGGCCGGACTAGCGGGAGGCACAGATACGCAGTATTTT. Amino acid sequence: CASSLAGLAGGTDTQYF.